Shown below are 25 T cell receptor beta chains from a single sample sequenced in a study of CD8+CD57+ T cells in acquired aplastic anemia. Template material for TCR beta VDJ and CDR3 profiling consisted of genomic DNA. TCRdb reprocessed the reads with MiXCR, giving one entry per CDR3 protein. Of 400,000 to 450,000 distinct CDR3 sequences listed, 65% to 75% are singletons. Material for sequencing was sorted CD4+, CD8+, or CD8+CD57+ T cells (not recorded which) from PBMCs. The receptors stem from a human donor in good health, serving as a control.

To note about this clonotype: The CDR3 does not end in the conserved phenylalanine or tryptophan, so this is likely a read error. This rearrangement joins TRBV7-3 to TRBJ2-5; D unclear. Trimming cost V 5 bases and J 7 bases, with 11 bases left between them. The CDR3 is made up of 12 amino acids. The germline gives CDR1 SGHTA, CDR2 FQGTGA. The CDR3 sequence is CASSVRGGTQYY. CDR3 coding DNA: TGTGCCAGCAGCGTACGTGGCGGGACCCAGTACTAC.

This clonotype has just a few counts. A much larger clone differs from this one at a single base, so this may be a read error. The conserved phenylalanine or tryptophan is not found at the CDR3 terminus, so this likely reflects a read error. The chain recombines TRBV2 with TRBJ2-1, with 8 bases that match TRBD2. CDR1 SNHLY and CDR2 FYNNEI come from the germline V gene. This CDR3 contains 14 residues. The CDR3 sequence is CAGSEQRGNNEQFL. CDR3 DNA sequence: TGTGCCGGCAGTGAACAGCGGGGGAACAATGAGCAGTTCCTC.

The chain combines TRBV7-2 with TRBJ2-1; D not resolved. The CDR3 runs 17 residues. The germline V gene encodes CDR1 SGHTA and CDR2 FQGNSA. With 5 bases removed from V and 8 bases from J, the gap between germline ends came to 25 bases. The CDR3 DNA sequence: TGTGCCAGCAGCCTAGTGGGGTCTGGAAGTAAAATAGATGAGCAGTTCTTC. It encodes CASSLVGSGSKIDEQFF. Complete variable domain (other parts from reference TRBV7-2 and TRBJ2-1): GAGVSQSPSNKVTEKGKDVELRCDPISGHTALYWYRQSLGQGLEFLIYFQGNSAPDKSGLPSDRFSAERTGGSVSTLTIQRTQQEDSAVYLCASSLVGSGSKIDEQFFGPGTRLTVL.

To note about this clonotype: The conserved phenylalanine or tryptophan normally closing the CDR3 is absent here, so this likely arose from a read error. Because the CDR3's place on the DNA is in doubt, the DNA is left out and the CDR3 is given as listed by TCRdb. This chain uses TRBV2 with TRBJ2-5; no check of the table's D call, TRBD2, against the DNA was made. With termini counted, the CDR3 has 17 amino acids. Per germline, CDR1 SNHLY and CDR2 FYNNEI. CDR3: CASSFSGGGVYEQNFYS.

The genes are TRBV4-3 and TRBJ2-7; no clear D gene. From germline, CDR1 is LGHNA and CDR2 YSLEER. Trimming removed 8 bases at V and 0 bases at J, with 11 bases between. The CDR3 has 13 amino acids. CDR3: CASAPSLSYEQYF. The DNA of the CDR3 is TGCGCCAGCGCCCCAAGTCTCTCCTACGAGCAGTACTTC.

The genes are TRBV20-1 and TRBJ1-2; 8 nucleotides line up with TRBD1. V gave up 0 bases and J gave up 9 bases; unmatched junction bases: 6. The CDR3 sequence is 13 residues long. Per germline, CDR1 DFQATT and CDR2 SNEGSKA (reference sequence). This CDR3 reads CSARDQGANSYTF. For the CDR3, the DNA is TGCAGTGCTAGAGATCAGGGGGCGAACAGCTACACCTTC.

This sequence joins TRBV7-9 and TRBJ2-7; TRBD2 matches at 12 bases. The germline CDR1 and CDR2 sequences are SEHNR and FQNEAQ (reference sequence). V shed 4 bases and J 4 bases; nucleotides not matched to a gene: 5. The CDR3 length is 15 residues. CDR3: CASSSQTSGRYEQYV. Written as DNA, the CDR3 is TGTGCCAGCAGCTCCCAAACTAGCGGGAGGTACGAGCAGTACGTC.

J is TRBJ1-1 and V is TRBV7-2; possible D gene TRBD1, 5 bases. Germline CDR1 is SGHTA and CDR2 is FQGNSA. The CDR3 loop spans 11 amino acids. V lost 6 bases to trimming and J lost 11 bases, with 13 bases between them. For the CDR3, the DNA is TGTGCCAGCAGTCATGGGGGGGACGCTTTCTTT. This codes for CASSHGGDAFF.

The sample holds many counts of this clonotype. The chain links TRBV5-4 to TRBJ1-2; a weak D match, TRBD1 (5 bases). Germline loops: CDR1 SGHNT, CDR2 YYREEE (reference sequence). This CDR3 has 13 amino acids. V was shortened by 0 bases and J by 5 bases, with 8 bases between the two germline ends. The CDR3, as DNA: TGTGCCAGCAGCTTGGGAGCAGGGTATGGCTACACCTTC. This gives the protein CASSLGAGYGYTF.

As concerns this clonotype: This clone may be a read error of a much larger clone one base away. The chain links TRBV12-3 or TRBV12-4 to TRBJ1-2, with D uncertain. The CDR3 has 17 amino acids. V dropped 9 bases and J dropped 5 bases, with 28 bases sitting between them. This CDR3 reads CASRERDGTEFFYGYTF. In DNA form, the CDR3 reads TGTGCCAGTCGTGAACGCGACGGAACGGAGTTTTTTTATGGCTACACCTTC.

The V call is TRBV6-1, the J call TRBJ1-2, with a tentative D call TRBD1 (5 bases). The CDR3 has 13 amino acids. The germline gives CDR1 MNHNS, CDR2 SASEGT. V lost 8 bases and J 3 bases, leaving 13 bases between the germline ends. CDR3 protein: CASFRDDYYGYTF. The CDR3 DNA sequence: TGTGCCAGCTTTCGGGACGACTACTATGGCTACACCTTC.

For the CDR3, the DNA is TGTGCCACCAGCAGGGACAGGGTGACTGAAGCTTTCTTT. This translates into CATSRDRVTEAFF. The J gene is TRBJ1-1, the V gene TRBV15; TRBD1 matches at 8 bases. The V gene end was trimmed by 3 bases and the J gene end by 5 bases; junction bases not matched to a gene: 2. CDR1 is LNHNV and CDR2 is YYDKDF in the germline V gene (reference sequence). The CDR3 covers 13 residues.

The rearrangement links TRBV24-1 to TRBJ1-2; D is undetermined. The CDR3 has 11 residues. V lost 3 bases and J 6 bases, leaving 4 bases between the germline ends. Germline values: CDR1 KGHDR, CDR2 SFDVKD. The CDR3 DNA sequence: TGTGCCACCAGTGATCAAAATGGCTACACCTTC. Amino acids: CATSDQNGYTF.

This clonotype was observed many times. The CDR3 protein is CASSRDRGPYNEQFF. In nucleotides, the CDR3 is TGTGCCAGCAGCCGGGACAGGGGTCCCTACAATGAGCAGTTCTTC. This rearrangement joins TRBV5-8 to TRBJ2-1, with TRBD1 identical over 10 bases. V lost 4 bases, J lost 2 bases, and 3 bases stayed unmatched. CDR3 length equals 15 residues. Germline V CDR1 and CDR2: SGHTS, YDEGEE.

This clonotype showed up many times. The CDR3 spells CASSPLTAGNTIYF. For the CDR3, the DNA is TGTGCCAGCAGCCCCCTAACGGCGGGAAACACCATATATTTT. The chain couples TRBV7-2 to TRBJ1-3; D is undetermined. There are 14 residues in the CDR3. The V end lost 5 bases, the J end lost 4 bases, and 12 bases lay between the germline ends. CDR1 SGHTA and CDR2 FQGNSA come from the germline V gene. Using reference TRBV7-2 and TRBJ1-3 for the parts outside the CDR3, the full variable domain is GAGVSQSPSNKVTEKGKDVELRCDPISGHTALYWYRQSLGQGLEFLIYFQGNSAPDKSGLPSDRFSAERTGGSVSTLTIQRTQQEDSAVYLCASSPLTAGNTIYFGEGSWLTVV.

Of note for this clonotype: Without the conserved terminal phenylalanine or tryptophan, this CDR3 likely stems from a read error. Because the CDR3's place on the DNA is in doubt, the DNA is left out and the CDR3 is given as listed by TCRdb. The CDR3 sequence is CASSLPGNGEAYL. The rearrangement links TRBV7-9 to TRBJ1-1; whether TRBD1, the table's D call, matches the DNA was not checked. Termini included, the CDR3 measures 13 amino acids. Germline CDR1 and CDR2: SEHNR and FQNEAQ (reference sequence).

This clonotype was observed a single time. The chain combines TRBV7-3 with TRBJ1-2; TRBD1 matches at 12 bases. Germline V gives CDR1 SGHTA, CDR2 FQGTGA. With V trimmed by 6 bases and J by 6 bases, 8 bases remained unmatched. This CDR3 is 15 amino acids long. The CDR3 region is CASSRGTGGNNGYTF. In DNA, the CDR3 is TGTGCCAGCAGTCGAGGGACAGGGGGCAATAATGGCTACACCTTC.

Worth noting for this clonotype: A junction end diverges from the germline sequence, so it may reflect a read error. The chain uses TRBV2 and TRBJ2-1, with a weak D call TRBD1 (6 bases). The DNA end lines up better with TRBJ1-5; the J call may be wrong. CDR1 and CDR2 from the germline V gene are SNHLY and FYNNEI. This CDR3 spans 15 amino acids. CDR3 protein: CASSLTTGAGQHQHF. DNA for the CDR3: TGTGCCAGCAGCTTGACGACAGGCGCAGGCCAGCACCAGCATTTT.

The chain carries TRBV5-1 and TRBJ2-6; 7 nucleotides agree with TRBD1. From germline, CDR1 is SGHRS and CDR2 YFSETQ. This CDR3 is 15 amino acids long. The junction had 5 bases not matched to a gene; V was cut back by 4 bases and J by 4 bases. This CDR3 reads CASSQQGSGANVLTF. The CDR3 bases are TGCGCCAGCAGCCAACAGGGGTCCGGGGCCAACGTCCTGACTTTC.

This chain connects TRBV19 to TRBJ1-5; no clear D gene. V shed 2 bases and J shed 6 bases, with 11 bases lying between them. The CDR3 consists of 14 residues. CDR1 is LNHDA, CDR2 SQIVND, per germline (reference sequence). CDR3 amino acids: CASSILPGPQPQHF. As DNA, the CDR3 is TGTGCCAGTAGTATACTACCGGGTCCTCAGCCCCAGCATTTT.

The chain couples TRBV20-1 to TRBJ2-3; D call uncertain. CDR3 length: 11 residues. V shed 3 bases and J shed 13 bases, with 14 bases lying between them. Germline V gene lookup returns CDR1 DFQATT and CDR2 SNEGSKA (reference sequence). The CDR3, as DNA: TGCAGTGCTAGTTTCCCACCAGACGAGTATTTT. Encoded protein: CSASFPPDEYF.

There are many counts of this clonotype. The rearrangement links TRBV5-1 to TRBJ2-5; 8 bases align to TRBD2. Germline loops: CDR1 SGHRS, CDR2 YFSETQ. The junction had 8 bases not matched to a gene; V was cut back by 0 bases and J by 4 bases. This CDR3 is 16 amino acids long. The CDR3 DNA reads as TGCGCCAGCAGCTTGGTCCCCCGGGGGGGCGGAGAGACCCAGTACTTC. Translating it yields CASSLVPRGGGETQYF.

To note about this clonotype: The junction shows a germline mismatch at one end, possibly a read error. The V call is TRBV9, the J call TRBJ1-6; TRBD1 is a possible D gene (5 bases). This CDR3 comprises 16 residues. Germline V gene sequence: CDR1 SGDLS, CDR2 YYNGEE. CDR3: CASGVAPTGGSSPLHF. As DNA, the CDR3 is TGTGCCAGCGGCGTAGCTCCTACAGGAGGTAGTTCACCCCTCCACTTT.

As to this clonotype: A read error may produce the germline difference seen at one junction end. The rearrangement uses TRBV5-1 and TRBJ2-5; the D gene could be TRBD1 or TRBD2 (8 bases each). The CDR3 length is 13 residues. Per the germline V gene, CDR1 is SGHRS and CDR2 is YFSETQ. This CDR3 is CASSGWTGTSQYF. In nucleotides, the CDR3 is TGTGCCAGCAGCGGATGGACAGGGACTAGCCAGTACTTC.

The CDR3 nucleotides read TGTGCCAGCAGCTCCGACAGGGGAAAGGGAGACGAAAAACTGTTTTTT. Residues: CASSSDRGKGDEKLFF. The rearrangement joins TRBV7-3 to TRBJ1-4; 8 positions match TRBD1. The CDR3 is 16 residues long. Germline-derived CDR1 and CDR2 are SGHTA and FQGTGA. V lost 4 bases and J lost 8; bases outside the gene matches: 12.